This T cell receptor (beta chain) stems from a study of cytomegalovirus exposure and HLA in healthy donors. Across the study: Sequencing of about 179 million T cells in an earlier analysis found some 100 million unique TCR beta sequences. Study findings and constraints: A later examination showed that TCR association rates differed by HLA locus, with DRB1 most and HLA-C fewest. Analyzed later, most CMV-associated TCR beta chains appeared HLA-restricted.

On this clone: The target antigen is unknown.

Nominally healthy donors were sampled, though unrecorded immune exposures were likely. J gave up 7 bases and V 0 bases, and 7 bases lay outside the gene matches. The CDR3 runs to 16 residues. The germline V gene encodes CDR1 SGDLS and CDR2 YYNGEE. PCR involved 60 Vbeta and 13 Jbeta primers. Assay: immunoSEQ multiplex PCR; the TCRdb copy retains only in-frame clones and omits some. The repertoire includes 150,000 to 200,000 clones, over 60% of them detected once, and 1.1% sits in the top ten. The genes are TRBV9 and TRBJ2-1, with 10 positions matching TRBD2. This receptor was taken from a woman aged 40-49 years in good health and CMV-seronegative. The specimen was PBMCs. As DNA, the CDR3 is TGTGCCAGCAGCGTAGGGGCTAGCGGGAGTTTGAATGAGCAGTTCTTC. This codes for CASSVGASGSLNEQFF.